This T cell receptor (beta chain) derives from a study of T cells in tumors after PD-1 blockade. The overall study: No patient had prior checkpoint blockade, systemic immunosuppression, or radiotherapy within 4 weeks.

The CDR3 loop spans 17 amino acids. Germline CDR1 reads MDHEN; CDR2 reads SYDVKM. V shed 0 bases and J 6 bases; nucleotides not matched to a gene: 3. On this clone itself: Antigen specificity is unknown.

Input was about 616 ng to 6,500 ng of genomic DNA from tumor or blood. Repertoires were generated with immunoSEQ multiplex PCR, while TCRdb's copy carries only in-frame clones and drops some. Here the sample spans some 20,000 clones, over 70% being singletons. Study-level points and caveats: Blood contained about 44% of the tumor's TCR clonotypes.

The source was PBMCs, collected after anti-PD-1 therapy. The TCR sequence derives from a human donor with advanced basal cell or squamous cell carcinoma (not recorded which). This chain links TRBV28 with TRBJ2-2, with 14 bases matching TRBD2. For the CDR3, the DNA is TGTGCCAGCAGTTTATGGCGACTAGCGGGAGGGCCCGGGGAGCTGTTTTTT. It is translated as CASSLWRLAGGPGELFF.